What follows are 22 T cell receptor beta chains derived from one specimen sequenced in a study of resident and recirculating memory T cells in vitiligo. The table came from immunoSEQ multiplex PCR; TCRdb's copy has only in-frame clones and leaves some out. The sample has roughly 80,000 clones; about 91% are singletons. Sequencing was carried out using blood. These receptors were taken from a male donor with vitiligo.

A remark on this clone: The germline gene is not matched at one end of the junction; a read error may be the cause. The chain joins TRBV6-5 to TRBJ1-4; 10 positions agree with TRBD1. Germline V gene lookup returns CDR1 MNHEY and CDR2 SVGAGI. The CDR3 runs to 15 residues. The CDR3 is CASSYAGTGDAGSFF. The CDR3 DNA reads as TGTGCCAGCAGTTACGCGGGGACAGGGGATGCAGGGTCCTTCTTT.

The rearrangement uses TRBV29-1 and TRBJ2-7; a weak D match, TRBD1 (5 bases). Germline assignment: CDR1 SQVTM and CDR2 ANQGSEA. V was pared by 5 bases and J by 3 bases, with 14 bases between. The CDR3 runs 13 residues. This CDR3 reads CSVFWAGHYEQYF. The CDR3, as DNA: TGCAGCGTTTTTTGGGCAGGGCACTACGAGCAGTACTTC.

The chain joins TRBV12-5 to TRBJ2-1; 8 bases fit TRBD2. The CDR3 runs to 18 residues. The V and J ends lost 5 bases and 1 base, in that order; junction bases with no gene match: 13. Germline-derived CDR1 and CDR2 are LGHNT and FRNRAP. In DNA, the CDR3 is TGTGCTAGTGGTACCCCCTATTTGGAGCGGGAGTCCTACAATGAGCAGTTCTTC. Amino acid sequence: CASGTPYLERESYNEQFF.

The CDR3, as DNA: TGTGCCAGCAGTTTATTCCACAGGGGTTTCTACGAGCAGTACTTC. It codes for CASSLFHRGFYEQYF. The V gene is TRBV28, the J gene TRBJ2-7; 7 bases map to TRBD1. Germline V gene sequence: CDR1 MDHEN, CDR2 SYDVKM. The CDR3 consists of 15 residues. The junction had 6 bases not matched to a gene; V was cut back by 1 base and J by 3 bases.

The genes are TRBV30 and TRBJ1-2; tentative D call: TRBD1 (6 bases). CDR3 size: 15 residues. Between the trimmed V and J ends, which lost 5 bases and 2 bases, there was a span of 18 bases. Germline values: CDR1 GTSNPN, CDR2 SVGIG (reference sequence). The CDR3 region is CAWGRWGGSNYGYTF. The CDR3 nucleotides read TGTGCCTGGGGGAGGTGGGGGGGCTCCAACTATGGCTACACCTTC.

The chain employs TRBV27 and TRBJ2-7; 11 positions agree with TRBD1. The CDR3 is made up of 15 amino acids. The germline V gene encodes CDR1 MNHEY and CDR2 SMNVEV (reference sequence). V lost 6 bases and J lost 7; bases outside the gene matches: 11. CDR3: CASSPGTGGGREQYF. CDR3 nucleotide sequence: TGTGCCAGCAGCCCTGGGACAGGGGGAGGACGGGAGCAGTACTTC.

The chain recombines TRBV10-2 with TRBJ2-7; 10 positions match TRBD2. V was pared by 8 bases and J by 1 base, with 5 bases of the junction left unmatched. CDR3 size: 14 residues. Germline V CDR1 and CDR2: WSHSY, SAAADI. CDR3 loop: CASRDSGGSYEQYF. In DNA, the CDR3 is TGCGCCAGCCGAGATAGCGGGGGGTCCTACGAGCAGTACTTC.

V and J are TRBV25-1 and TRBJ2-5; the D is unclear. From germline, CDR1 is MGHDK and CDR2 SYGVNS. The germline V and J ends were trimmed by 8 bases and 5 bases, with 9 bases remaining between them. The CDR3 is made up of 11 amino acids. CDR3: CASSWAETQYF. In nucleotides, the CDR3 is TGTGCCAGCTCTTGGGCGGAGACCCAGTACTTC.

As to this clone: An end of the junction differs from the germline gene, which may be a read error. The rearrangement links TRBV27 to TRBJ1-5; the D gene is possibly TRBD1 (5 bases). This CDR3 comprises 14 residues. Germline V gene data show CDR1 as MNHEY and CDR2 as SMNVEV (reference sequence). The CDR3 is CASSPDSSHQPQHF. In nucleotides, the CDR3 is TGTGCCAGCAGTCCTGACAGTAGCCATCAGCCCCAGCATTTT.

The chain joins TRBV9 to TRBJ2-7; possibly TRBD1 for D (5 bases). Looked up from germline, CDR1 is SGDLS and CDR2 is YYNGEE. CDR3 length equals 15 residues. V lost 5 bases and J 7 bases, leaving 22 bases between the germline ends. This chain's CDR3 is CASSYLPGQTEEQYF. DNA of the CDR3: TGTGCCAGCAGTTACCTCCCTGGACAAACGGAGGAGCAGTACTTC.

V gene TRBV6-1 combines with J gene TRBJ1-1; D gene uncertain. The V gene's germline CDR1 is MNHNS and CDR2 SASEGT. The CDR3 is 13 residues long. Trimming pared 2 bases from V and 2 bases from J, leaving 6 bases between. CDR3 protein: CASSEQTNTEAFF. CDR3 bases: TGTGCCAGCAGTGAACAGACAAACACTGAAGCTTTCTTT.

This chain uses TRBV5-4 with TRBJ2-3; 12 bases are shared with TRBD2. The CDR3 consists of 15 residues. Germline CDR1 and CDR2: SGHNT and YYREEE (reference sequence). After removal of 2 bases from V and 6 bases from J, the junction contained 4 bases not matched to a gene. CDR3: CASSFGLAGSDTQYF. CDR3 DNA sequence: TGTGCCAGCAGCTTTGGACTAGCGGGATCTGATACGCAGTATTTT.

J is TRBJ2-1 and V is TRBV28; TRBD1 matches 7 bases. Germline CDR1 and CDR2: MDHEN and SYDVKM. There are 16 residues in the CDR3. The J segment lost 3 bases and the V segment lost 5 bases, leaving 10 bases of the junction unmatched. CDR3 sequence reads: CASSRPGQGVYNEQFF. CDR3 in DNA: TGTGCCAGCAGTCGCCCGGGGCAGGGGGTCTACAATGAGCAGTTCTTC.

The chain carries TRBV7-2 and TRBJ2-1, with 9 bases lining up with TRBD2. The CDR3 runs to 16 residues. The germline gives CDR1 SGHTA, CDR2 FQGNSA. V dropped 1 base and J dropped 4; count of bases not matched to a gene: 5. The CDR3 loop is CASSLGGREGYNEQFF. The CDR3 coding sequence is TGTGCCAGCAGCTTAGGTGGGCGGGAGGGATACAATGAGCAGTTCTTC.

This clone was detected once. J is TRBJ2-6 and V is TRBV9, with 8 bases lining up with TRBD1. There are 18 residues in the CDR3. CDR1 SGDLS and CDR2 YYNGEE come from the germline V gene. With 1 base clipped from V and 2 bases from J, the junction kept 8 bases outside the gene matches. CDR3 amino acids: CASSVSGTGIAGANVLTF. The DNA of the CDR3 is TGTGCCAGCAGCGTATCTGGGACAGGAATTGCTGGGGCCAACGTCCTGACTTTC. Variable domain in full (rest from reference TRBV9 and TRBJ2-6): DSGVTQTPKHLITATGQRVTLRCSPRSGDLSVYWYQQSLDQGLQFLIQYYNGEERAKGNILERFSAQQFPDLHSELNLSSLELGDSALYFCASSVSGTGIAGANVLTFGAGSRLTVL.

This clone is a singleton in its sample. This chain joins TRBV5-4 and TRBJ2-7; 10 bases map to TRBD1. Germline CDR1 reads SGHNT; CDR2 reads YYREEE (reference sequence). CDR3 length: 16 residues. With V trimmed by 3 bases and J by 4 bases, 10 bases remained unmatched. CDR3 in DNA: TGTGCCAGCAGCTCAATACCCGGGACAGGGGCATACGAGCAGTACTTC. Translation: CASSSIPGTGAYEQYF.

The chain has TRBV4-1 and TRBJ2-1, with D unresolved. V was pared by 7 bases and J by 13 bases, with 14 bases between. The CDR3 contains 11 residues. Germline CDR1 is MGHRA and CDR2 is YSYEKL. The CDR3 DNA follows: TGCGCCAGCATAATACTACCATCCCAGTTCTTC. Its translation: CASIILPSQFF.

The gene calls are TRBV5-4 and TRBJ1-2; 8 bases align to TRBD1. The V segment lost 4 bases and the J segment 8 bases; nucleotides outside the gene matches: 13. Per germline, CDR1 SGHNT and CDR2 YYREEE (reference sequence). The CDR3 is 15 amino acids. CDR3 coding DNA: TGTGCCAGCAGCCCCCCGGACAGGGTCCCTGGAGGCTACACCTTC. Translation gives CASSPPDRVPGGYTF.

As for this clone: A much larger clone differs from this one at a single base, so this may be a read error. The chain combines TRBV9 with TRBJ2-3; 8 bases line up with TRBD1. The CDR3 consists of 15 residues. V lost 3 bases to trimming and J lost 0 bases; unmatched junction nucleotides: 3. Germline values: CDR1 SGDLS, CDR2 YYNGEE. CDR3 coding DNA: TGTGCCAGCAGCGCCCGGGACAGGAGCACAGATACGCAGTATTTT. Amino acid sequence: CASSARDRSTDTQYF.

The chain couples TRBV4-3 to TRBJ2-1; D remains ambiguous. CDR1 is LGHNA and CDR2 is YSLEER in the germline V gene. With 0 bases removed from V and 9 bases from J, the gap between germline ends came to 12 bases. The CDR3 is 14 residues long. In DNA form, the CDR3 reads TGCGCCAGCAGCCAAGAGGCCCTCCGTGGTGAGCAGTTCTTC. As protein: CASSQEALRGEQFF.

This chain uses TRBV7-3 with TRBJ2-5; D is possibly TRBD1 (6 bases). The ends were cut back, 2 bases at V and 4 bases at J, with 17 bases in the middle. Per germline, CDR1 SGHTA and CDR2 FQGTGA. CDR3 size: 16 residues. The DNA of the CDR3 is TGTGCCAGCAGCTTAGGGTTGGGGACACTTCGAGAGACCCAGTACTTC. Translated: CASSLGLGTLRETQYF.

In this sample, this clone turned up once. The chain uses TRBV5-1 and TRBJ2-7, with 9 bases that match TRBD1. CDR3 size: 14 residues. From germline, CDR1 is SGHRS and CDR2 YFSETQ. V shed 0 bases, J shed 4 bases, and the junction held 2 bases outside the gene matches. The CDR3 loop is CASSLEGQGYEQYF. For the CDR3, the DNA is TGCGCCAGCAGCTTGGAGGGACAGGGTTACGAGCAGTACTTC.